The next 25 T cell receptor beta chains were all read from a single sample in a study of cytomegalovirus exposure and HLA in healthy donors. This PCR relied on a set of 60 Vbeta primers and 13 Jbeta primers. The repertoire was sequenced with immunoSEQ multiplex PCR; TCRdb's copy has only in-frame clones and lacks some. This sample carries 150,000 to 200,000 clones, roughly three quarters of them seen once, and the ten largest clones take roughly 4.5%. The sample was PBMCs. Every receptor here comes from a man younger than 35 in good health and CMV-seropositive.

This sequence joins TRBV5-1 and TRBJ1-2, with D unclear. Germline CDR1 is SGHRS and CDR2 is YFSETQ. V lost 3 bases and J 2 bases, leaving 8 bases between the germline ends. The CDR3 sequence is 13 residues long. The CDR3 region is CASSSAGNYGYTF. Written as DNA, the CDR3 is TGCGCCAGCAGCTCCGCGGGAAACTATGGCTACACCTTC.

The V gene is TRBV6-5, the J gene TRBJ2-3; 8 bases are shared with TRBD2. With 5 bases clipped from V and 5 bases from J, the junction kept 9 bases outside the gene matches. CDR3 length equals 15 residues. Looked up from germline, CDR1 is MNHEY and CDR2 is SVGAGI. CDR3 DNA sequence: TGTGCCAGCAGTAAACTTACCGGGACTAGAGATACGCAGTATTTT. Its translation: CASSKLTGTRDTQYF.

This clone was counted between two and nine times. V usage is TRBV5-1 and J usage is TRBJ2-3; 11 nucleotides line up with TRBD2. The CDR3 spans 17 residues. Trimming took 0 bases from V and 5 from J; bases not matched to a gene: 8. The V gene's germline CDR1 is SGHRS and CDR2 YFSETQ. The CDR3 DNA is TGCGCCAGCAGCTTGGAAGTTAGCGGGGGGGCAGGAGATACGCAGTATTTT. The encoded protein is CASSLEVSGGAGDTQYF.

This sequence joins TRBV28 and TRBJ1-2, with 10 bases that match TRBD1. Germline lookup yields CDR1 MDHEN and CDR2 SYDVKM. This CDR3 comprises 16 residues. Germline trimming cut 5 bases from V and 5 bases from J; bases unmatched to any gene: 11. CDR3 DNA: TGTGCCAGCAGTGAAGACGGGACAGGGGAGGTTTATGGCTACACCTTC. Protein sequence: CASSEDGTGEVYGYTF.

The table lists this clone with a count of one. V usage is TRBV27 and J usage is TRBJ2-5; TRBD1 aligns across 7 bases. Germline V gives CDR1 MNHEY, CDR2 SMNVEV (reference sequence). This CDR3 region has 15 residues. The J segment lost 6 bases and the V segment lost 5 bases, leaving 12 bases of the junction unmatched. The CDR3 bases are TGTGCCAGCAGTCCAAACCCGGGACAGAGAAAGACCCAGTACTTC. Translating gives CASSPNPGQRKTQYF.

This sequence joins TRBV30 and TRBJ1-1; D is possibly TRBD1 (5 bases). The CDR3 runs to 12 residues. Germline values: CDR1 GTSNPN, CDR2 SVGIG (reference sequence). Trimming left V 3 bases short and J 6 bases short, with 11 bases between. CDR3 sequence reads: CAWRLQGPEAFF. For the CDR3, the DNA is TGTGCCTGGAGGCTTCAGGGTCCTGAAGCTTTCTTT.

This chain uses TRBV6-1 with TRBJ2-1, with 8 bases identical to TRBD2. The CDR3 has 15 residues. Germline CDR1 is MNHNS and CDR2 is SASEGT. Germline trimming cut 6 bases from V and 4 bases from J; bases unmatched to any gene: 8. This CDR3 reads CASRLSGSSYNEQFF. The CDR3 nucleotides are TGTGCCAGCAGGTTGAGCGGGAGTAGTTACAATGAGCAGTTCTTC.

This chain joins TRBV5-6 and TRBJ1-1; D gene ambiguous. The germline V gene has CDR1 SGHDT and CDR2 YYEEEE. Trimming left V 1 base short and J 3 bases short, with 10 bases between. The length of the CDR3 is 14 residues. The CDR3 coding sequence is TGTGCCAGCAGCTTGCGGGGTCTGGACACTGAAGCTTTCTTT. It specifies CASSLRGLDTEAFF.

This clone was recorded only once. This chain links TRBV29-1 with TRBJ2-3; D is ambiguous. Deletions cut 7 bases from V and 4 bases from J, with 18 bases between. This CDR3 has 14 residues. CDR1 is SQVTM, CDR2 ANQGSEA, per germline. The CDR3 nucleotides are TGCAGCGCCCGCGGCGGTAAGAGAGCAGATACGCAGTATTTT. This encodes CSARGGKRADTQYF.

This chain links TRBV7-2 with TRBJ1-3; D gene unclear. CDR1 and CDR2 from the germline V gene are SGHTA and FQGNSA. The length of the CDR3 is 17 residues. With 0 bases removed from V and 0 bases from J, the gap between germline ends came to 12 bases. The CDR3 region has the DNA TGTGCCAGCAGCTTAGCGCGGGTTGGCTTCTCTGGAAACACCATATATTTT. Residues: CASSLARVGFSGNTIYF.

The CDR3, as DNA: TGTGCCAGCAGTCCGGGGACAGGGGCGGGTGGCTACACCTTC. Translation: CASSPGTGAGGYTF. The chain carries TRBV2 and TRBJ1-2; 10 nucleotides line up with TRBD1. The V gene's germline CDR1 is SNHLY and CDR2 FYNNEI. V dropped 5 bases and J dropped 7; count of bases not matched to a gene: 7. CDR3 length: 14 amino acids.

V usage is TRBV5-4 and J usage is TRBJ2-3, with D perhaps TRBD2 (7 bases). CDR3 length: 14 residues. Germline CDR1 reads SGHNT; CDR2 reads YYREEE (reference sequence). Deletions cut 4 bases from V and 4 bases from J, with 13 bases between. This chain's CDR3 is CASSPGEGADTQYF. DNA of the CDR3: TGTGCCAGCAGCCCCGGGGAGGGGGCAGATACGCAGTATTTT.

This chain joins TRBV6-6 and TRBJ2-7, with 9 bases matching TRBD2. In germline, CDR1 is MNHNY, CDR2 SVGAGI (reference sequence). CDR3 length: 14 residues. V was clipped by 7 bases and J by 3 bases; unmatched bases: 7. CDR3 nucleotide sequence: TGTGCCAGCATGCAAGCGGGAGGTCTCTACGAGCAGTACGTC. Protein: CASMQAGGLYEQYV.

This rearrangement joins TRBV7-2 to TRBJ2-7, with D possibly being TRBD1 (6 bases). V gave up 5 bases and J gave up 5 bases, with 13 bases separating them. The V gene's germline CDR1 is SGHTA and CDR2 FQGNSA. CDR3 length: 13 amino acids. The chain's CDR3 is CASSTGQSHEQYV. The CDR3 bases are TGTGCCAGCAGCACGGGACAATCGCACGAGCAGTACGTC.

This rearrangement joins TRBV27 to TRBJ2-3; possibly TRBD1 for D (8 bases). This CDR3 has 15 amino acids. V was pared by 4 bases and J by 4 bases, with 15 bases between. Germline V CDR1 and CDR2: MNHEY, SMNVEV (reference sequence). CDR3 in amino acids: CASSYSQGGADTQYF. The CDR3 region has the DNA TGTGCCAGCAGTTATTCACAGGGGGGGGCAGATACGCAGTATTTT.

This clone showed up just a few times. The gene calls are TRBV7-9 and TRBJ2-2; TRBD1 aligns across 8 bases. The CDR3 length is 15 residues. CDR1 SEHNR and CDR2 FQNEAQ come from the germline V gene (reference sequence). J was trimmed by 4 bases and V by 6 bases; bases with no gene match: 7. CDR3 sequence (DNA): TGTGCCAGCAGGGAGCAGGGGGCCACCACCGGGGAGCTGTTTTTT. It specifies CASREQGATTGELFF.

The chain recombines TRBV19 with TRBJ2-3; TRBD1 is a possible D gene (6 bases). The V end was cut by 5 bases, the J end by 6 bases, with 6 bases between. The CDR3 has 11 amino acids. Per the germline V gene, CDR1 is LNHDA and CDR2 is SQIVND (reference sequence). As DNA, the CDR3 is TGTGCCAGTAGTGGGGGCGATACGCAGTATTTT. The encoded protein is CASSGGDTQYF. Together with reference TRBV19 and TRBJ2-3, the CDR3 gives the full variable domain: DGGITQSPKYLFRKEGQNVTLSCEQNLNHDAMYWYRQDPGQGLRLIYYSQIVNDFQKGDIAEGYSVSREKKESFPLTVTSAQKNPTAFYLCASSGGDTQYFGPGTRLTVL.

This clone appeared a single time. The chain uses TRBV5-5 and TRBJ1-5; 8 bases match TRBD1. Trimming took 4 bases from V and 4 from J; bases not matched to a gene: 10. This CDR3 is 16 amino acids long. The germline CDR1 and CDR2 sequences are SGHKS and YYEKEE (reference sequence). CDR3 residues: CASSPSTGARNQPQHF. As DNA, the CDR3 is TGTGCCAGCAGCCCATCGACAGGGGCCAGGAATCAGCCCCAGCATTTT. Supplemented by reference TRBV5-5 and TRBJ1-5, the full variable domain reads DAGVTQSPTHLIKTRGQQVTLRCSPISGHKSVSWYQQVLGQGPQFIFQYYEKEERGRGNFPDRFSARQFPNYSSELNVNALLLGDSALYLCASSPSTGARNQPQHFGDGTRLSIL.

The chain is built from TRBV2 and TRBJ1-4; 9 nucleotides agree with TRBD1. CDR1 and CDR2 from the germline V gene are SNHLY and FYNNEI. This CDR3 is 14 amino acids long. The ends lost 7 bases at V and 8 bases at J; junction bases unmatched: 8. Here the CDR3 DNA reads TGTGCCAGCACCACGACAGGGGGTGGCGAAAAACTGTTTTTT. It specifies CASTTTGGGEKLFF.

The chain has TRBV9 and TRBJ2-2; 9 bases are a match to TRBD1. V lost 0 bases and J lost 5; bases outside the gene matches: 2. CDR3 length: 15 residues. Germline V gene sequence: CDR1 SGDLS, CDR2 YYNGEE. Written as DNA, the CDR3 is TGTGCCAGCAGCGTAGCAGGGACAGGGACCGGGGAGCTGTTTTTT. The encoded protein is CASSVAGTGTGELFF.

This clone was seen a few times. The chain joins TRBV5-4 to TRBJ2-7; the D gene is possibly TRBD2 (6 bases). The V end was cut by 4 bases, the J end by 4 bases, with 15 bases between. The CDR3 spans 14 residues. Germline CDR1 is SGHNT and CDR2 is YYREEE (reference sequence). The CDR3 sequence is CASSNRFGGYEQYV. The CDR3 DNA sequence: TGTGCCAGCAGCAACCGGTTTGGGGGGTACGAGCAGTACGTC.

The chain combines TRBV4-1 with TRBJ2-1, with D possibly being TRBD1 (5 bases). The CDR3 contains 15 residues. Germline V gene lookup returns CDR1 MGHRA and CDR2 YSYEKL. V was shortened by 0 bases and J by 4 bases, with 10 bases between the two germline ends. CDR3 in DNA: TGCGCCAGCAGCCAAGATCTGCCAGGGTACAATGAGCAGTTCTTC. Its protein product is CASSQDLPGYNEQFF.

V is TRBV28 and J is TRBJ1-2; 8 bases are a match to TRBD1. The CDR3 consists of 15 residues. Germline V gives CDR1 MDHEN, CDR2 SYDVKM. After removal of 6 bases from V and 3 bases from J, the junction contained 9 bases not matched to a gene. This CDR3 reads CASSHRGDTDYGYTF. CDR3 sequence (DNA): TGTGCCAGCAGCCACAGGGGGGATACCGACTATGGCTACACCTTC.

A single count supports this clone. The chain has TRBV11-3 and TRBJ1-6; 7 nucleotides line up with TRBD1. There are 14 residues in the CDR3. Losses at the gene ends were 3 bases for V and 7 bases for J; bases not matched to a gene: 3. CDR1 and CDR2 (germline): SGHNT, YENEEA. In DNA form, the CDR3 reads TGTGCCAGCAGCTTGATGGGACAGAATTCACCCCTCCACTTT. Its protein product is CASSLMGQNSPLHF.

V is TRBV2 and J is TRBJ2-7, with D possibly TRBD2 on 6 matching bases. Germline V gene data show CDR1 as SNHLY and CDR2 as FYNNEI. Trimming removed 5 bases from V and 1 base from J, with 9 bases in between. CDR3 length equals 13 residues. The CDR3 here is CASSRDWSYEQYV. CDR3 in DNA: TGTGCCAGCAGTAGGGACTGGTCCTACGAGCAGTACGTC.